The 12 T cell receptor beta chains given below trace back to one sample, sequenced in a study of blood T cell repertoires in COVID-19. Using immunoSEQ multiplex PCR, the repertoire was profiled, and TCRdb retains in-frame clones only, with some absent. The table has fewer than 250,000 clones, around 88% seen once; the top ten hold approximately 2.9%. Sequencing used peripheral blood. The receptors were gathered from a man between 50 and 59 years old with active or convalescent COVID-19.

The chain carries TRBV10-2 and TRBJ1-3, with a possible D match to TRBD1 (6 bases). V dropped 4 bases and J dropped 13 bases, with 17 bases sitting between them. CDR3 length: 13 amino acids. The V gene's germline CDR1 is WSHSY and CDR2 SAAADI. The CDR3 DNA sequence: TGCGCCAGCAGTGCCATCCCTGGAAGGGGGATATATTTT. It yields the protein CASSAIPGRGIYF.

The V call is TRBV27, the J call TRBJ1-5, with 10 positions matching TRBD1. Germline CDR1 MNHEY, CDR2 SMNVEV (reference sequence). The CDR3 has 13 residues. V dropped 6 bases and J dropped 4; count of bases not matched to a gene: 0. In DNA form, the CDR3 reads TGTGCCAGCAGGGGACAGGGGAATCAGCCCCAGCATTTT. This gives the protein CASRGQGNQPQHF.

The CDR3 reads CASSMTGNTEAFF. CDR3 coding DNA: TGTGCCAGTAGTATGACAGGTAACACTGAAGCTTTCTTT. The V gene is TRBV19, the J gene TRBJ1-1; maybe TRBD1 (6 bases). V was shortened by 3 bases and J by 2 bases, with 7 bases between the two germline ends. CDR3 length: 13 amino acids. The V gene's germline CDR1 is LNHDA and CDR2 SQIVND (reference sequence).

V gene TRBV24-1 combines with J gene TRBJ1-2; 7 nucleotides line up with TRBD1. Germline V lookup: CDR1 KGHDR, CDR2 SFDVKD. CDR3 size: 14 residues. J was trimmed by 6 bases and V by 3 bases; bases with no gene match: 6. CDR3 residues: CATSDRDSRNGYTF. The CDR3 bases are TGTGCCACCAGTGATCGGGACAGCCGAAATGGCTACACCTTC.

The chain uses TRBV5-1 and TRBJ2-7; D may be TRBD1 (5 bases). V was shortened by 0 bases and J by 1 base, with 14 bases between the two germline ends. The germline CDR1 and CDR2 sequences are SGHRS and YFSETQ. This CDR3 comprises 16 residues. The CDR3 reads CASSLGPQGGSYEQYF. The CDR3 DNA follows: TGCGCCAGCAGCTTGGGCCCTCAGGGTGGGTCCTACGAGCAGTACTTC.

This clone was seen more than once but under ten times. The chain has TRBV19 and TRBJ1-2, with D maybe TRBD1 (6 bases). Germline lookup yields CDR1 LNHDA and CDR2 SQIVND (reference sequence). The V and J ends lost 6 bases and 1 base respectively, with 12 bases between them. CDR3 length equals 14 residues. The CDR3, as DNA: TGTGCCAGTAGATCAAACAGGGATAACTATGGCTACACCTTC. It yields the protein CASRSNRDNYGYTF.

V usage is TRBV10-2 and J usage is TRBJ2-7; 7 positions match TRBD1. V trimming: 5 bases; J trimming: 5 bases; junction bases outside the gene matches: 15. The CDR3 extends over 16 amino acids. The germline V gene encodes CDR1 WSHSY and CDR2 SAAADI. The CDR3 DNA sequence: TGCGCCAGCAGTAGACAGGGAACGCATTTCCGGGACGAGCAGTACTTC. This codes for CASSRQGTHFRDEQYF.

The CDR3 nucleotides are TGTGCCAGCAGCCAAGAGGGTAGCGTGACTGGGACAGATACGCAGTATTTT. The encoded protein is CASSQEGSVTGTDTQYF. The rearrangement links TRBV4-2 to TRBJ2-3; D perhaps matches TRBD2 (5 bases). The CDR3 runs 17 residues. Trimming removed 0 bases at V and 3 bases at J, with 16 bases between. Germline loops: CDR1 LGHNA, CDR2 YNFKEQ.

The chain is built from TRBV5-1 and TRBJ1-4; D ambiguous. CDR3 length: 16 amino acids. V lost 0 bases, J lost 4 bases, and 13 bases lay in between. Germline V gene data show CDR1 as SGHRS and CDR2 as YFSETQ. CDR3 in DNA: TGCGCCAGCAGCTTGGGTCCACATGCGGGTAATGAAAAACTGTTTTTT. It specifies CASSLGPHAGNEKLFF.

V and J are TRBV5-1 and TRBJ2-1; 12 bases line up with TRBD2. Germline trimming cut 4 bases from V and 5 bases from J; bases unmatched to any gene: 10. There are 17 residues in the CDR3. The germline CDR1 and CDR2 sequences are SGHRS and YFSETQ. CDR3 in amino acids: CASSPPKLAGGDNEQFF. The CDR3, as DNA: TGCGCCAGCAGCCCACCGAAACTAGCGGGGGGCGACAATGAGCAGTTCTTC. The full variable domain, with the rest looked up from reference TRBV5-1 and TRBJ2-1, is KAGVTQTPRYLIKTRGQQVTLSCSPISGHRSVSWYQQTPGQGLQFLFEYFSETQRNKGNFPGRFSGRQFSNSRSEMNVSTLELGDSALYLCASSPPKLAGGDNEQFFGPGTRLTVL.

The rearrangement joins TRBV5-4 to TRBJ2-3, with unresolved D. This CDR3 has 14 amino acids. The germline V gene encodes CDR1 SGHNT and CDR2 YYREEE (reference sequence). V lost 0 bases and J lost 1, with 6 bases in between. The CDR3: CASSLATRTDTQYF. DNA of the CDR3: TGTGCCAGCAGCTTGGCCACACGCACAGATACGCAGTATTTT.

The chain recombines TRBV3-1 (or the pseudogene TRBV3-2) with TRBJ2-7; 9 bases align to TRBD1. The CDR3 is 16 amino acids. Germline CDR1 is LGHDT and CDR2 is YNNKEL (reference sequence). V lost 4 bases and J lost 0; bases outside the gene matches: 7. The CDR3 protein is CASSRGTGQNSYEQYF. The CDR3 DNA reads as TGTGCCAGCAGCCGAGGGACAGGGCAGAACTCCTACGAGCAGTACTTC.